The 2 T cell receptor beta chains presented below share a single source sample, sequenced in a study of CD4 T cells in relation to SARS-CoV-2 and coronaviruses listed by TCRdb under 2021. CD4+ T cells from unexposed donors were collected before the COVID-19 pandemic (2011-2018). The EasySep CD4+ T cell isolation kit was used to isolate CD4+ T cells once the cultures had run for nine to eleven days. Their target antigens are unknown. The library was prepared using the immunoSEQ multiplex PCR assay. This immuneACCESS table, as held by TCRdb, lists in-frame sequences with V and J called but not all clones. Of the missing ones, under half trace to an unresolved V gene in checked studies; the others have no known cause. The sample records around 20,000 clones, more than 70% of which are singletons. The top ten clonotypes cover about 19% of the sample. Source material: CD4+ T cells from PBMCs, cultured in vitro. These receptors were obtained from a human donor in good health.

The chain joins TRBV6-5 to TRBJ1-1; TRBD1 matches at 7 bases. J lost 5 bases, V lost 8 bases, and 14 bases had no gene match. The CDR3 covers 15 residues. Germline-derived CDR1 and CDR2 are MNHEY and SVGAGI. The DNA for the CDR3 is TGTGCCAGCCCCGATCGGCCGGGACAGCCAACTGAAGCTTTCTTT. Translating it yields CASPDRPGQPTEAFF.

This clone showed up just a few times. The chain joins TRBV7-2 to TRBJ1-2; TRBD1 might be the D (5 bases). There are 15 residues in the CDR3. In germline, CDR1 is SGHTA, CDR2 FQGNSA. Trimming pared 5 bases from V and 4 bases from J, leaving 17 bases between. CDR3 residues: CASSQNRAGGYGYTF. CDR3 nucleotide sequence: TGTGCCAGCAGCCAAAATAGGGCCGGGGGCTATGGCTACACCTTC.